Many counts were recorded for the clone carrying this T cell receptor beta chain. Then a second PCR, running about 6 to 12 cycles, was carried out with a sample-barcoded 5' primer and a J-beta primer mix. In TCRdb, the 5' RACE reads were re-called with MiXCR into one record per CDR3 protein. This table has roughly 550,000 distinct CDR3 sequences, 20% to 30% appearing once. This sample is part of a study of blood T cells in healthy people across ages. Healthy Russian Caucasian donors spanned ages roughly 6 to 100 years. These same data were also listed under a study on T cells of mothers and their children.

The sample taken for sequencing was blood. The origin of this receptor is a boy aged 5-17 years in good health.

The CDR3 DNA reads TGTGCCAGCAGCGCCAACCCCGGGGGGGCCAAAAACATTCAGTACTTC. Its translation: CASSANPGGAKNIQYF. The chain carries TRBV9 and TRBJ2-4, with 7 positions matching TRBD2. The V gene end was trimmed by 3 bases and the J gene end by 1 base; junction bases not matched to a gene: 7. The CDR3 contains 16 residues. The germline gives CDR1 SGDLS, CDR2 YYNGEE.